The rows below give T cell receptor beta chains drawn from one sample of a study of OX40 agonist ivuxolimab in advanced cancers. Libraries were prepared by immunoSEQ multiplex PCR; TCRdb keeps only in-frame clonotypes and omits some of them. The sample lists about 46,000 clones, approximately 83% occurring once. Sequencing used CD4+ or CD8+ T cells sorted from blood, obtained in a trial of the OX40 agonist ivuxolimab. Source of these receptors: an adult with an advanced solid tumor such as melanoma, head and neck, liver or kidney cancer. Both conserved end residues are part of each CDR3. D genes are given only for firm matches. The size field is filled for only some rows; it gives once, few, many or a size class.

V gene	D gene	clone size	J gene	CDR3 DNA	CDR3 protein
TRBV2	.	.	TRBJ1-2	TGTGCCAGCAAAGAGGCTAACTATGGCTACACCTTC	CASKEANYGYTF
TRBV6-1	TRBD1	.	TRBJ2-4	TGTGCCAGCAGTTCCGGGACAGGGGGGAACATTCAGTACTTC	CASSSGTGGNIQYF
TRBV6-1	TRBD2	.	TRBJ2-2	TGTGCCAGCAGTCGGACTAGCGGGGGGCCCGGGGAGCTGTTTTTT	CASSRTSGGPGELFF
TRBV5-1	TRBD1	.	TRBJ2-7	TGCGCCAGCAGCTTGACCGGGGACAGGGGGTACGAGCAGTACTTC	CASSLTGDRGYEQYF
TRBV11-2	TRBD2	.	TRBJ2-1	TGTGCCAGCAGGCCACTAGCGGGGGGGCGCAATGAGCAGTTCTTC	CASRPLAGGRNEQFF
TRBV6-1	.	.	TRBJ2-7	TGTGCCAGCAGTGCCCGGTACAACTACGAGCAGTACTTC	CASSARYNYEQYF
TRBV30	.	.	TRBJ2-1	TGTGCCTGGAGTCCAGGGTGGGTCTCGGGGGAGCAGTTCTTC	CAWSPGWVSGEQFF
TRBV9	.	.	TRBJ1-5	TGTGCCAGCAGCGTAGGAGGGATTAGCAATCAGCCCCAGCATTTT	CASSVGGISNQPQHF
TRBV6-5	TRBD1	.	TRBJ2-2	TGTGCCAGCAGTTACGACGGGACCGGGACAGAGAAGCTGTTTTTT	CASSYDGTGTEKLFF
TRBV2	.	.	TRBJ2-6	TGTGCCAGCCTCCCCGAAAGGTTAGGGGCCAACGTCCTGACTTTC	CASLPERLGANVLTF
TRBV7-3	.	once	TRBJ1-1	TGTGCCAGCAGCTCAGACAGGTGGACCACTGAAGCTTTCTTT	CASSSDRWTTEAFF
TRBV6-6	TRBD1	.	TRBJ1-5	TGTGCCAGCTTGGGACAGGGAGAGCAGCCCCAGCATTTT	CASLGQGEQPQHF
TRBV6-6	.	.	TRBJ1-2	TGTGCCAGCAAGCAGGCGAACTATGGCTACACCTTC	CASKQANYGYTF
TRBV6-6	.	.	TRBJ1-6	TGTGCCAGCAGTAAAACAGGTTCACCCCTCCACTTT	CASSKTGSPLHF
TRBV11-3	TRBD1	.	TRBJ1-1	TGTGCCAGCAGCTTACAGGGGGGCACTGAAGCTTTCTTT	CASSLQGGTEAFF
TRBV19	.	.	TRBJ1-1	TGTGCCAGTAGTATGGGGTACACGTTGAACACTGAAGCTTTCTTT	CASSMGYTLNTEAFF
TRBV15	.	.	TRBJ1-1	TGTGCCACCAGCAGAGGGGGTGTCACTGAAGCTTTCTTT	CATSRGGVTEAFF
TRBV30	.	few	TRBJ1-1	TGTGCCTCCCACCGGACCGGGGCCATGAACACTGAAGCTTTCTTT	CASHRTGAMNTEAFF
TRBV14	TRBD1	once	TRBJ1-1	TGTGCCAGCAGCCCCGGGACAGGGCGAATGAACACTGAAGCTTTCTTT	CASSPGTGRMNTEAFF
TRBV18	TRBD1	.	TRBJ2-5	TGTGCCAGCTCAGAGTCCGGGACAGGGGGAGAGACCCAGTACTTC	CASSESGTGGETQYF
TRBV10-3	.	.	TRBJ1-2	TGTGCCATCAGTGAGACAGCTGGCTATGGCTACACCTTC	CAISETAGYGYTF
TRBV7-2	.	.	TRBJ1-2	TGTGCCAGCAGCCTCGGGGGCTTTATTAACTATGGCTACACCTTC	CASSLGGFINYGYTF
TRBV6-5	.	.	TRBJ2-7	TGTGCCAGCAGGGGACTTACCTACGAGCAGTACTTC	CASRGLTYEQYF
TRBV19	TRBD1	medium-sized	TRBJ1-2	TGTGCCAGTAACGATGGACAGGGGACTAGAGGCTACACCTTC	CASNDGQGTRGYTF
TRBV2	.	.	TRBJ2-5	TGTGCCAGCGGGGGGAGGACAGCTAAAGAGACCCAGTACTTC	CASGGRTAKETQYF
TRBV5-6	.	.	TRBJ1-5	TGTGCCAGCAGCTTGAGGTATAGCAATCAGCCCCAGCATTTT	CASSLRYSNQPQHF
TRBV6-1	.	.	TRBJ2-1	TGTGCCAGCACTCTAGAAGGGTTACAAATCAATGAGCAGTTCTTC	CASTLEGLQINEQFF
TRBV10-2	TRBD2	.	TRBJ2-5	TGCGCCAGCAACCCCGCCGGGAGGCGAGAGACCCAGTACTTC	CASNPAGRRETQYF
TRBV5-4	.	.	TRBJ2-2	TGTGCCAGCAGCCGGGCTGGGTCACCCGGGGAGCTGTTTTTT	CASSRAGSPGELFF
TRBV5-6	TRBD1	.	TRBJ1-2	TGTGCCAGCAGCTTGGTATGGGACAGGTCGCAAAATGGCTACACCTTC	CASSLVWDRSQNGYTF
TRBV7-9	TRBD1	.	TRBJ2-7	TGTGCCAGCAGCTTAGAACGACAGGGGCCGGGAGAGCAGTACTTC	CASSLERQGPGEQYF
TRBV4-1	.	.	TRBJ1-4	TGCGCCAGCAGCCAAGCTTTAATAGGGACCTCTAATGAAAAACTGTTTTTT	CASSQALIGTSNEKLFF
TRBV29-1	.	few	TRBJ1-2	TGCAGCGTTGTGGACCCCAGGGATGGCTACACCTTC	CSVVDPRDGYTF